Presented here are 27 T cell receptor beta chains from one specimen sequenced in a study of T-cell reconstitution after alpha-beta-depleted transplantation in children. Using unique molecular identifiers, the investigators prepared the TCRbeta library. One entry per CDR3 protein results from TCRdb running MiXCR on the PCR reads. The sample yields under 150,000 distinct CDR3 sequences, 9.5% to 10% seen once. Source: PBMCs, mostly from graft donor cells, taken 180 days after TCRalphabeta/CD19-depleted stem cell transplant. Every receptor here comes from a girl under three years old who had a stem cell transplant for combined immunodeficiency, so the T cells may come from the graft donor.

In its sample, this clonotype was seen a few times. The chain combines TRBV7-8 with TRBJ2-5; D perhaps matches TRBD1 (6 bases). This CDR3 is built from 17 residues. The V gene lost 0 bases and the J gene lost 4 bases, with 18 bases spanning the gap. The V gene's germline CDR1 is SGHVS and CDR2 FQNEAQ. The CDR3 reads CASSLALPGQGVETQYF. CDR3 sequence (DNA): TGTGCCAGCAGCTTAGCGCTTCCGGGACAAGGTGTAGAGACCCAGTACTTC. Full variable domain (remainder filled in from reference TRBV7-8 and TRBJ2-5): GAGVSQSPRYKVAKRGQDVALRCDPISGHVSLFWYQQALGQGPEFLTYFQNEAQLDKSGLPSDRFFAERPEGSVSTLKIQRTQQEDSAVYLCASSLALPGQGVETQYFGPGTRLLVL.

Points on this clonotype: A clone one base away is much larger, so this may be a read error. The CDR3 here is CSATRPEDWGEKLFF. Here the CDR3 DNA reads TGCAGTGCTACCCGGCCGGAGGATTGGGGGGAAAAACTGTTTTTT. The rearrangement joins TRBV20-1 to TRBJ1-4, with D possibly TRBD1 on 5 matching bases. Per the germline V gene, CDR1 is DFQATT and CDR2 is SNEGSKA (reference sequence). Trimming took off 4 bases at V and 8 bases at J, with 20 bases between the two ends. This CDR3 spans 15 amino acids.

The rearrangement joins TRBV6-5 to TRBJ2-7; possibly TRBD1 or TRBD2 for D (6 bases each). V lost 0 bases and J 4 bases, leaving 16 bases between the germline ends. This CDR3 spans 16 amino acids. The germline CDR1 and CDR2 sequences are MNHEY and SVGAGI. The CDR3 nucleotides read TGTGCCAGCAGTTACTCGAGGTCCGGGGGCGGATACGAGCAGTACTTC. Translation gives CASSYSRSGGGYEQYF.

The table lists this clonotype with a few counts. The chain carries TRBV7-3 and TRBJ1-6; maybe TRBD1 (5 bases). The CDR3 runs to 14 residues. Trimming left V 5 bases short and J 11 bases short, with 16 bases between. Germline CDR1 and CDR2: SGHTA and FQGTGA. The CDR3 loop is CASSLGTSGAPLHF. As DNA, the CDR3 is TGTGCCAGCAGCCTGGGGACCTCTGGGGCACCCCTCCACTTT. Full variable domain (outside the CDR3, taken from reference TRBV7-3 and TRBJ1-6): GAGVSQTPSNKVTEKGKYVELRCDPISGHTALYWYRQSLGQGPEFLIYFQGTGAADDSGLPNDRFFAVRPEGSVSTLKIQRTERGDSAVYLCASSLGTSGAPLHFGNGTRLTVT.

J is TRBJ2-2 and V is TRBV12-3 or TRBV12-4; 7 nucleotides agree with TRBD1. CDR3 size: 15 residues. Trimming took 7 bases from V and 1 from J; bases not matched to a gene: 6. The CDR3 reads CASTFHRGNTGELFF. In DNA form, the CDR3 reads TGTGCCAGCACTTTTCACAGGGGGAACACCGGGGAGCTGTTTTTT.

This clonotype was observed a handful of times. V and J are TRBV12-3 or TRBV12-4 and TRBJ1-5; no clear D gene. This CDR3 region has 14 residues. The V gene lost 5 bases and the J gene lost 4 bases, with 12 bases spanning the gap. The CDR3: CASSILLGNQPQHF. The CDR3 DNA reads TGTGCCAGCAGTATTTTGTTGGGGAATCAGCCCCAGCATTTT.

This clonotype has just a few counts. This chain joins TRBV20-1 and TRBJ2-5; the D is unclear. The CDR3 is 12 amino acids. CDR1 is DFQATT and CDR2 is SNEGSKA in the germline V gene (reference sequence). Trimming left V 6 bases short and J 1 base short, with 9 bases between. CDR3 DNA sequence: TGCAGTGCCGGCTTACTCCAAGAGACCCAGTACTTC. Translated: CSAGLLQETQYF.

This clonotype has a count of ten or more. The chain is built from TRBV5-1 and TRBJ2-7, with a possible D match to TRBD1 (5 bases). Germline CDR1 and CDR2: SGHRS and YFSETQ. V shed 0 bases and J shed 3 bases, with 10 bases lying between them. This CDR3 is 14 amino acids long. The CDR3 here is CASSLVQGFYEQYF. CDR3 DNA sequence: TGCGCCAGCAGCTTGGTCCAGGGCTTCTACGAGCAGTACTTC.

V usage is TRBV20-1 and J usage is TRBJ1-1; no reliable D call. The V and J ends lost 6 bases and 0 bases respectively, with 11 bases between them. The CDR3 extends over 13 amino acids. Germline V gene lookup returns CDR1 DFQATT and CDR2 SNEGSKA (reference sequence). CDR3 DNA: TGCAGTGCGGTAGACCGTATGAACACTGAAGCTTTCTTT. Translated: CSAVDRMNTEAFF.

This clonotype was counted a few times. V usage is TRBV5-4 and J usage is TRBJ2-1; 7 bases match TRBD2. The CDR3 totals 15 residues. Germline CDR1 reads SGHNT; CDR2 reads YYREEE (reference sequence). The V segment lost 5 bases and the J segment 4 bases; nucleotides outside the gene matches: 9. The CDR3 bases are TGTGCCAGCAGAGTTGGCTCTAGCGGTTACAATGAGCAGTTCTTC. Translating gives CASRVGSSGYNEQFF.

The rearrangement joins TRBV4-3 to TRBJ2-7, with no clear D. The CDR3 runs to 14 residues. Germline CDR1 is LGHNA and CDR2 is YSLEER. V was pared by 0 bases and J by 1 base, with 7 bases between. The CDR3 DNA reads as TGCGCCAGCAGCCAAGATATAGGGTCCTACGAGCAGTACTTC. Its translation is CASSQDIGSYEQYF.

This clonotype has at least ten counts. The CDR3 nucleotides are TGTGCCAGCAGCACCATCAATCAGCCCCAGCATTTT. The encoded protein is CASSTINQPQHF. The rearrangement joins TRBV6-1 to TRBJ1-5; no firm D call. CDR3 length: 12 residues. Trimming removed 6 bases at V and 3 bases at J, with 6 bases between. Germline-derived CDR1 and CDR2 are MNHNS and SASEGT.

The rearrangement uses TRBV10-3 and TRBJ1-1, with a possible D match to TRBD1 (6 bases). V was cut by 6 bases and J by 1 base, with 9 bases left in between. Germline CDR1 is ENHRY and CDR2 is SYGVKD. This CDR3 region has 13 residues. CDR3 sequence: CAIRQGWNTEAFF. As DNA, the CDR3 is TGTGCCATCAGACAGGGTTGGAACACTGAAGCTTTCTTT.

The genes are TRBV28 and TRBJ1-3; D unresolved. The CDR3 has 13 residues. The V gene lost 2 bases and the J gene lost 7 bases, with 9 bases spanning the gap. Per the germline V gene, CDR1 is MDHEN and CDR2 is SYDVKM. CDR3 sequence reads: CASSLIRMNTIYF. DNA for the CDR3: TGTGCCAGCAGTTTAATCCGGATGAACACCATATATTTT.

The CDR3 sequence is CASSLQDQYNEQFF. The CDR3, as DNA: TGTGCCAGCAGTTTACAGGACCAGTACAATGAGCAGTTCTTC. J is TRBJ2-1 and V is TRBV12-3 or TRBV12-4; D ambiguous. The V gene lost 2 bases and the J gene lost 4 bases, with 9 bases spanning the gap. The CDR3 sequence is 14 residues long.

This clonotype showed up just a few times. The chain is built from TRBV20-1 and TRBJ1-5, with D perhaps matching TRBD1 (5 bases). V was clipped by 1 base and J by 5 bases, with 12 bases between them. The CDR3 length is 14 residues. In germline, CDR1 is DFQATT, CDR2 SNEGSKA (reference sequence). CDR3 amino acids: CSARASGSYQPQHF. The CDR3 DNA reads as TGCAGTGCTAGAGCGTCAGGGAGTTATCAGCCCCAGCATTTT.

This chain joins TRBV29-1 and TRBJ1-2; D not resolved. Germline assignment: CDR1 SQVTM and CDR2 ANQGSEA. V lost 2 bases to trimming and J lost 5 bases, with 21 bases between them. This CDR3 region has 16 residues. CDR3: CSVEKSPLSPEYGYTF. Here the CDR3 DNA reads TGCAGCGTTGAAAAATCTCCTCTCTCTCCAGAATATGGCTACACCTTC.

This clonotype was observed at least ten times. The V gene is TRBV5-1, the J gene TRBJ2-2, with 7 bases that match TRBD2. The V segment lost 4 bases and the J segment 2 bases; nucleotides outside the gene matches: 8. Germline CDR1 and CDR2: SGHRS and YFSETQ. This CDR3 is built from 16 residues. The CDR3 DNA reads TGCGCCAGCAGCCTCCCCCGGGACTACAACACCGGGGAGCTGTTTTTT. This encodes CASSLPRDYNTGELFF.

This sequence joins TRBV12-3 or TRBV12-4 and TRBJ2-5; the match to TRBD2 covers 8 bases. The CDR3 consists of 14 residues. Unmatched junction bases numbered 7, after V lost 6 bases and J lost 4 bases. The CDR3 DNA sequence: TGTGCCAGCAGATCCGGGGGGGCGCGAGAGACCCAGTACTTC. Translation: CASRSGGARETQYF.

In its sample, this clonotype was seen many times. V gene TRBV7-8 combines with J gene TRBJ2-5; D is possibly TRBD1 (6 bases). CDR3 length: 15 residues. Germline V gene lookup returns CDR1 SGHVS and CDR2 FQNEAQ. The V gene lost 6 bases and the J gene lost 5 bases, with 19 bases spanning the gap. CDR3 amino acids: CASRDGRGSWETQYF. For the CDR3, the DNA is TGTGCCAGCAGGGACGGAAGGGGGTCATGGGAGACCCAGTACTTC.

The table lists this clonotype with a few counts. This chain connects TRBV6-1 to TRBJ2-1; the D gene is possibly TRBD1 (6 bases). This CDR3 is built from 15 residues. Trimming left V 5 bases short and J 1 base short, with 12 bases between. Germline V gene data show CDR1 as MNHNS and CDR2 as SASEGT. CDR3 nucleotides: TGTGCCAGCAGTAGTTGGGACAAGTCCTACAATGAGCAGTTCTTC. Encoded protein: CASSSWDKSYNEQFF.

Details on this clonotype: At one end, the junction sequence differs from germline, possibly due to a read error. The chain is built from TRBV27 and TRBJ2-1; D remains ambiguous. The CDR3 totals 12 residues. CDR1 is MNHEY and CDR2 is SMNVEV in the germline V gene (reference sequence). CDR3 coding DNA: TGTGCCAGCAGTTCCCCCCGCTATGAGCAGATCTTC. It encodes CASSSPRYEQIF.

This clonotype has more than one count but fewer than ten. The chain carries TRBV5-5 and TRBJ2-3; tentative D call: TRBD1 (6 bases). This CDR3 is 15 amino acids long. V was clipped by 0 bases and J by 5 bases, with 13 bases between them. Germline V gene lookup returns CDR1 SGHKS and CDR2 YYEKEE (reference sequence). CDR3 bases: TGTGCCAGCAGCTTGGAAACGGTCAGGGGAGATACGCAGTATTTT. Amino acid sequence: CASSLETVRGDTQYF. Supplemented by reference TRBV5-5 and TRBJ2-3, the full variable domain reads DAGVTQSPTHLIKTRGQQVTLRCSPISGHKSVSWYQQVLGQGPQFIFQYYEKEERGRGNFPDRFSARQFPNYSSELNVNALLLGDSALYLCASSLETVRGDTQYFGPGTRLTVL.

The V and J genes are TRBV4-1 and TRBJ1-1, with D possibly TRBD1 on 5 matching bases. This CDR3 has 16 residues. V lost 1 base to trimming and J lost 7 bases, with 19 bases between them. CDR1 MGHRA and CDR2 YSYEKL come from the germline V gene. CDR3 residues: CASSQGPGLKIGEAFF. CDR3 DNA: TGCGCCAGCAGCCAAGGCCCGGGGCTTAAGATCGGTGAAGCTTTCTTT.

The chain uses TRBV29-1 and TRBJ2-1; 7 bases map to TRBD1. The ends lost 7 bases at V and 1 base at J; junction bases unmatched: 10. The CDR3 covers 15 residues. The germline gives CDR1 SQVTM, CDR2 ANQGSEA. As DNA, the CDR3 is TGCAGCGCCCGGGACAGTTTTACTTCCTACAATGAGCAGTTCTTC. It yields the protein CSARDSFTSYNEQFF.

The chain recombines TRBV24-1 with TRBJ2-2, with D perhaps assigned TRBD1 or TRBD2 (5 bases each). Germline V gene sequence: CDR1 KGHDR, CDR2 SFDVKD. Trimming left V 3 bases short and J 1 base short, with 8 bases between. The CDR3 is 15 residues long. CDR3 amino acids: CATSDVGENTGELFF. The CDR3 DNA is TGTGCCACCAGTGATGTGGGGGAGAACACCGGGGAGCTGTTTTTT.

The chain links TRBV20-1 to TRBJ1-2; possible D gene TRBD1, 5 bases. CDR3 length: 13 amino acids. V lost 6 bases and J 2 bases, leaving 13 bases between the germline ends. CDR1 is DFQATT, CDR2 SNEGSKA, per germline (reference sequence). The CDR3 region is CSARTRANYGYTF. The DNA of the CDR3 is TGCAGTGCCAGAACCAGGGCCAACTATGGCTACACCTTC.